The present TCR beta chain was sequenced within a study of blood T cell repertoires in COVID-19. The wider study: Acute-phase and convalescent COVID-19 samples originated in the United States, Italy and Spain.

Libraries were prepared by immunoSEQ multiplex PCR; TCRdb keeps only in-frame clonotypes and omits some of them. This table holds roughly 220,000 clones, 80% found once. The CDR3 extends over 17 amino acids. Germline CDR1 KGHDR, CDR2 SFDVKD. V gave up 3 bases and J gave up 5 bases, with 20 bases separating them. Specimen: peripheral blood. J is TRBJ2-3 and V is TRBV24-1, with TRBD2 as a possible D gene (6 bases). This sequence was found in a woman in her 70s with acute or convalescent COVID-19. CDR3 nucleotides: TGTGCCACCAGTGATACCCGGGACGGGGGAGCGGGAGATACGCAGTATTTT. The encoded protein is CATSDTRDGGAGDTQYF.